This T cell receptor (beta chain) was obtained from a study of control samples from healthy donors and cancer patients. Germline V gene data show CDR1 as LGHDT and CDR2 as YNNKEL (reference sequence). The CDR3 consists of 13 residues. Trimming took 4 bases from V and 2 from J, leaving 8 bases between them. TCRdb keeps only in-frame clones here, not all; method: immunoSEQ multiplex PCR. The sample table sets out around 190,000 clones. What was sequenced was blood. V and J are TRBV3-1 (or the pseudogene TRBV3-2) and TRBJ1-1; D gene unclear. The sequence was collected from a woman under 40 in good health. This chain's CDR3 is CASSRRQNTEAFF. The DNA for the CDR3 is TGTGCCAGCAGCCGAAGACAAAACACTGAAGCTTTCTTT.